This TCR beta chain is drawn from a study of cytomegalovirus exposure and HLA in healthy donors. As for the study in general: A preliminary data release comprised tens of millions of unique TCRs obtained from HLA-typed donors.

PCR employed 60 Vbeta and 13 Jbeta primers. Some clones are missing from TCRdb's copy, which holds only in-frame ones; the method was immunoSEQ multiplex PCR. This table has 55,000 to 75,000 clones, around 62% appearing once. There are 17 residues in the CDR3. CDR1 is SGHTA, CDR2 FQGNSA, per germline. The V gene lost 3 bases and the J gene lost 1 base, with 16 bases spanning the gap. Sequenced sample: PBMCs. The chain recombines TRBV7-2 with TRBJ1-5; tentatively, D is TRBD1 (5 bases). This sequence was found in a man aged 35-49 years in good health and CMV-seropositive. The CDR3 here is CASSLGPGGSSNQPQHF. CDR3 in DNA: TGTGCCAGCAGCTTGGGGCCGGGAGGGAGCAGCAATCAGCCCCAGCATTTT.